Listed below are T cell receptor beta chains from one sample, sequenced in a study of T cells after yellow fever vaccination. One entry per CDR3 protein results from TCRdb running MiXCR on the 5' RACE reads. Here the sample spans about 170,000 distinct CDR3 sequences, about 10% being singletons. This specimen was CD8+ T cells sorted from PBMCs, taken 15 days after the yellow fever booster vaccination. Receptor source: a man between 18 and 35 years old who received the YFV17D yellow fever vaccine. The CDR3 runs from the conserved cysteine through the conserved F or W. D genes are given only for firm matches. Expanded clones are given a class, and other clones once, few, many or no size at all.

TRBV27	.	TRBD2	TRBJ2-5	CASSSLAGGPRETQYF	TGTGCCAGCAGTTCGTTAGCGGGGGGGCCGAGGGAGACCCAGTACTTC
TRBV27	.	.	TRBJ1-1	CASSYHSRGLDTEAFF	TGTGCCAGCAGTTACCATAGCCGGGGGTTGGACACTGAAGCTTTCTTT
TRBV4-3	.	.	TRBJ1-2	CASSQGFWGSLRGYTF	TGCGCCAGCAGCCAAGGGTTTTGGGGGTCCCTCCGAGGCTACACCTTC
TRBV12-3/TRBV12-4	.	.	TRBJ2-3	CASSWGGARDTQYF	TGTGCCAGCAGTTGGGGGGGGGCCAGAGATACGCAGTATTTT
TRBV27	.	.	TRBJ2-1	CASSPWGERDEQFF	TGTGCCAGCAGTCCATGGGGGGAACGGGATGAGCAGTTCTTC
TRBV30	few	.	TRBJ1-1	CAWIWGFSEAFF	TGTGCCTGGATTTGGGGTTTCTCTGAAGCTTTCTTT
TRBV7-6	many	.	TRBJ2-7	CASSFGGAGEQYF	TGTGCCAGCAGCTTTGGGGGGGCCGGTGAGCAGTACTTC
TRBV21-1	few	.	TRBJ1-1	CASSNSDEAFF	TGTGCCAGCAGCAACTCAGATGAAGCTTTCTTT
TRBV12-3/TRBV12-4	many	.	TRBJ2-1	CASRKSSGVYNEQFF	TGTGCCAGCAGGAAGTCCAGTGGGGTCTACAATGAGCAGTTCTTC
TRBV4-1	few	.	TRBJ1-1	CASRLGEGGTEAFF	TGCGCCAGCCGGCTGGGGGAGGGGGGTACTGAAGCTTTCTTT
TRBV10-1	.	TRBD1	TRBJ1-6	CASSDGQGPSNSPLHF	TGCGCCAGCAGTGATGGACAGGGGCCCAGTAATTCACCCCTCCACTTT
TRBV7-3	many	TRBD1	TRBJ1-6	CASSSTGDRENSPLHF	TGTGCCAGCAGCTCTACCGGGGACAGGGAAAATTCACCCCTCCACTTT
TRBV5-1	few	TRBD2	TRBJ2-3	CASSLAPGTSGGGDTQYF	TGCGCCAGCAGCTTGGCCCCAGGGACTAGCGGGGGGGGAGATACGCAGTATTTT
TRBV14	.	.	TRBJ2-1	CASSQVSAPNDNEQFF	TGTGCCAGCAGCCAAGTTTCGGCCCCGAATGACAATGAGCAGTTCTTC
TRBV20-1	many	.	TRBJ1-5	CSARSGNYNQPQHF	TGCAGTGCTCGATCCGGGAACTACAATCAGCCCCAGCATTTT
TRBV20-1	few	.	TRBJ2-7	CSALSNSYEQYF	TGCAGTGCCCTTTCTAACTCCTACGAGCAGTACTTC
TRBV6-6	.	.	TRBJ1-4	CASSRTVGGEKLFF	TGTGCCAGCAGTCGGACAGTTGGGGGTGAAAAACTGTTTTTT
TRBV19	.	.	TRBJ2-1	CASLGGLYNEQFF	TGTGCCAGTCTGGGGGGGCTTTACAATGAGCAGTTCTTC
TRBV7-9	few	TRBD2	TRBJ2-7	CASSLPSGAYEQYF	TGTGCCAGCAGCTTACCTAGCGGGGCCTACGAGCAGTACTTC
TRBV20-1	.	.	TRBJ2-3	CSVPEITRADTQYF	TGCAGTGTCCCCGAGATCACTAGGGCAGATACGCAGTATTTT
TRBV14	.	.	TRBJ2-2	CASSQYTGELFF	TGTGCCAGCAGCCAGTACACCGGGGAGCTGTTTTTT
TRBV29-1	once	.	TRBJ1-2	CSAIPGQQSYGYTF	TGCAGCGCAATCCCTGGACAGCAGTCCTATGGCTACACCTTC
TRBV4-1	.	.	TRBJ2-5	CASSPYLGEETQYF	TGCGCCAGCAGCCCCTACCTAGGGGAAGAGACCCAGTACTTC
TRBV25-1	.	.	TRBJ1-1	CASSVEGNTEAFF	TGTGCCAGCAGTGTTGAGGGAAACACTGAAGCTTTCTTT
TRBV6-2/TRBV6-3	.	.	TRBJ2-2	CASTKFKNTGELFF	TGTGCCAGCACAAAGTTTAAGAACACCGGGGAGCTGTTTTTT
TRBV29-1	.	.	TRBJ2-3	CSSQSGSETDTQYF	TGCAGCTCCCAATCCGGAAGCGAAACAGATACGCAGTATTTT
TRBV4-1	many	TRBD1	TRBJ2-7	CASSVGQGASHEQYF	TGCGCCAGCAGCGTCGGACAGGGGGCTTCCCACGAGCAGTACTTC
TRBV6-2/TRBV6-3	few	.	TRBJ2-1	CASRRDSWEQFF	TGTGCCAGCAGGCGGGACAGTTGGGAGCAGTTCTTC
TRBV6-2/TRBV6-3	few	.	TRBJ2-3	CASRTGQLGSDTQYF	TGTGCCAGCAGAACAGGACAGTTGGGCTCTGATACGCAGTATTTT
TRBV7-8	.	TRBD1	TRBJ1-5	CASSRGGADSNQPQHF	TGTGCCAGCAGCCGAGGGGGCGCAGATAGCAATCAGCCCCAGCATTTT
TRBV5-1	.	.	TRBJ2-1	CASSWYVYNEQFF	TGCGCCAGCAGCTGGTACGTCTACAATGAGCAGTTCTTC
TRBV19	many	.	TRBJ1-5	CASSGLRSNQPQHF	TGTGCCAGTAGTGGCCTTCGAAGCAATCAGCCCCAGCATTTT
TRBV27	.	.	TRBJ2-3	CASSLLTLASDTQYF	TGTGCCAGCAGTTTATTAACCCTAGCCTCAGATACGCAGTATTTT
TRBV9	many	.	TRBJ2-1	CASSGPGYNEQFF	TGTGCCAGCAGCGGGCCCGGTTACAATGAGCAGTTCTTC
TRBV7-7	many	.	TRBJ1-4	CASSLSGATNEKLFF	TGTGCTAGCAGCTTGTCAGGCGCAACTAATGAAAAACTGTTTTTT
TRBV7-2	.	.	TRBJ1-2	CASSGAPGVYGYTF	TGTGCCAGCAGCGGGGCACCTGGGGTGTATGGCTACACCTTC
TRBV6-1	few	.	TRBJ2-4	CASSDRVTNIQYF	TGTGCCAGCAGTGACAGGGTAACAAACATTCAGTACTTC
TRBV20-1	.	.	TRBJ1-2	CSARVKGNYGYTF	TGCAGTGCTAGAGTCAAGGGGAACTATGGCTACACCTTC
TRBV4-1	few	.	TRBJ2-3	CASSQVKTRDTQYF	TGCGCCAGCAGCCAGGTTAAAACGAGAGATACGCAGTATTTT
TRBV6-2/TRBV6-3	many	.	TRBJ2-3	CASSYSTPSVYF	TGTGCCAGCAGTTACTCCACGCCCAGCGTGTATTTT
TRBV9	few	.	TRBJ2-3	CASSRRTHTDTQYF	TGTGCCAGCAGCCGGAGAACGCACACAGATACGCAGTATTTT
TRBV27	.	TRBD1	TRBJ1-4	CASRRRGQGNEKLFF	TGTGCCAGCAGACGGCGCGGACAGGGGAATGAAAAACTGTTTTTT
TRBV6-2/TRBV6-3	.	.	TRBJ1-1	CASSYGQEAFF	TGTGCCAGCAGTTACGGTCAGGAAGCTTTCTTT